The present entry profiles one T cell receptor beta chain with its context. The repertoire was sequenced with immunoSEQ multiplex PCR; TCRdb's copy has only in-frame clones and lacks some. This table has 250,000 to 300,000 clones, about four fifths appearing once. The sample comes from a study of blood T cell repertoires in COVID-19. Study-wide context: The United States, Italy and Spain were the sources of the acute and convalescent COVID-19 samples.

This CDR3 comprises 15 residues. CDR1 is SGHNT, CDR2 YENEEA, per germline. The ends lost 5 bases at V and 3 bases at J; junction bases unmatched: 7. Study members were between about 18 and 100 years old and lived in 24 US regions. V usage is TRBV11-3 and J usage is TRBJ2-7; 10 nucleotides line up with TRBD1. Sequenced: PBMCs or T cells enriched from blood (not recorded which). This sequence originates from a man in his forties or fifties who had been exposed to COVID-19. The CDR3 protein is CASSDRTGGLYEQYF. CDR3 DNA sequence: TGTGCCAGCAGCGACCGGACAGGGGGACTCTACGAGCAGTACTTC.